This T cell receptor beta chain stems from a study of CD8 T cells in ankylosing spondylitis. Study-wide findings and caveats: Peripheral blood samples showed relatively rare disease-linked clones, and these clones were CD8+. Earlier studies detected some motif variants in reactive arthritis synovial fluid and blood.

5'-RACE, quantitative and with molecular barcodes, yielded the TCR beta libraries. TCRdb analysed the 5' RACE reads with MiXCR anew, one entry per CDR3 protein. Here the sample spans some 70,000 distinct CDR3 sequences, over 4% being singletons. This clonotype was seen ten or more times. Its antigen is still unknown. The CDR3 has 16 residues. V was cut by 4 bases and J by 1 base, with 16 bases left in between. Per the germline V gene, CDR1 is SGHKS and CDR2 is YYEKEE (reference sequence). The rearrangement uses TRBV5-5 and TRBJ2-3, with D perhaps matching TRBD1 (6 bases). This clonotype originated in a male donor with ankylosing spondylitis or in good health (not recorded which). Sequencing was done on a sample of blood, either unsorted or a sorted T cell fraction (not recorded which). In nucleotides, the CDR3 is TGTGCCAGCAGCGCCTCAGGGGAATGGGGCACAGATACGCAGTATTTT. Translation: CASSASGEWGTDTQYF.